This TCR beta chain was identified in a study of blood T cell repertoires in COVID-19. Study-level information: The United States, Italy and Spain supplied acute and convalescent COVID-19 samples.

The protocol was immunoSEQ multiplex PCR, while the TCRdb copy is restricted to in-frame clones and leaves out a portion. The table has 80,000 or so clones, around 86% seen once. Germline V gene sequence: CDR1 MDHEN, CDR2 SYDVKM. CDR3 length: 15 residues. Trimming at V came to 4 bases and at J to 1 base, leaving 4 bases not matched to a gene. Sequences were obtained from peripheral blood. This receptor was taken from a man at least 80 years old with acute or convalescent COVID-19. J is TRBJ1-2 and V is TRBV28; TRBD1 matches 9 bases. The CDR3 coding sequence is TGTGCCAGCAGTTCATGGGGACAGGGTAACTATGGCTACACCTTC. Translating gives CASSSWGQGNYGYTF.